These 14 T cell receptor beta chains originate from one sample sequenced in a study of blood T cell repertoires in COVID-19. Data came from immunoSEQ multiplex PCR; TCRdb stores just in-frame clones and leaves some out. The table includes about 120,000 clones, 85% detected once. Sequenced material: peripheral blood. The receptor source for this set is a man aged 80 or over with active or convalescent COVID-19.

V usage is TRBV5-4 and J usage is TRBJ1-6; no reliable D call. This CDR3 contains 15 residues. The V gene's germline CDR1 is SGHNT and CDR2 YYREEE (reference sequence). Trimming took 5 bases from V and 0 from J, leaving 9 bases between them. The CDR3 is CASRNPSSYNSPLHF. CDR3 sequence (DNA): TGTGCCAGCAGGAATCCTAGCTCCTATAATTCACCCCTCCACTTT.

V and J are TRBV4-2 and TRBJ2-5; TRBD2 aligns across 10 bases. Germline lookup yields CDR1 LGHNA and CDR2 YNFKEQ. V lost 0 bases to trimming and J lost 6 bases; unmatched junction nucleotides: 4. The CDR3 contains 15 residues. CDR3 sequence reads: CASSQEASGSQTQYF. Written as DNA, the CDR3 is TGTGCCAGCAGCCAAGAGGCTAGCGGGAGTCAGACCCAGTACTTC.

The rearrangement links TRBV19 to TRBJ2-2, with D perhaps matching TRBD2 (6 bases). Germline-derived CDR1 and CDR2 are LNHDA and SQIVND (reference sequence). This CDR3 region has 13 residues. With 5 bases removed from V and 10 bases from J, the gap between germline ends came to 14 bases. CDR3 DNA sequence: TGTGCCAGTAGTTTCGGTCTAGCGACGGAGCTGTTTTTT. This gives the protein CASSFGLATELFF.

This sequence joins TRBV6-2 or TRBV6-3 and TRBJ2-7; TRBD1 matches at 8 bases. CDR1 and CDR2 (germline): MNHEY, SVGEGT. The length of the CDR3 is 13 residues. V dropped 4 bases and J dropped 7; count of bases not matched to a gene: 6. The CDR3 loop is CASSSTGVGEQYF. The CDR3 DNA is TGTGCCAGCAGTTCGACAGGGGTAGGGGAGCAGTACTTC.

The J gene is TRBJ1-3, the V gene TRBV28; D perhaps matches TRBD1 (6 bases). V was shortened by 8 bases and J by 0 bases, with 14 bases between the two germline ends. Germline values: CDR1 MDHEN, CDR2 SYDVKM. CDR3 length: 15 residues. The CDR3 bases are TGTGCCAGCGCTGAGGGGGGGCCCTCTGGAAACACCATATATTTT. This codes for CASAEGGPSGNTIYF.

This clone showed up just once. The V and J genes are TRBV7-4 and TRBJ1-4; 10 bases align to TRBD1. Germline V gene data show CDR1 as SGHVT and CDR2 as SQSDAQ. Unmatched junction bases numbered 16, after V lost 5 bases and J lost 7 bases. This CDR3 spans 18 amino acids. The DNA for the CDR3 is TGTGCCAGCAGCCTGGGGGGACAGGGGAAAATTTTAAGTGAAAAACTGTTTTTT. As protein: CASSLGGQGKILSEKLFF.

In this sample, this clone turned up a few times. The chain uses TRBV7-9 and TRBJ2-6; no clear D. From germline, CDR1 is SEHNR and CDR2 FQNEAQ (reference sequence). V gave up 8 bases and J gave up 0 bases, with 11 bases separating them. The CDR3 runs 15 residues. CDR3 residues: CASHRNPSGANVLTF. Written as DNA, the CDR3 is TGTGCCAGCCACAGAAATCCCTCTGGGGCCAACGTCCTGACTTTC.

The chain joins TRBV7-3 to TRBJ1-6, with D perhaps TRBD1 (5 bases). Trimming removed 3 bases from V and 7 bases from J, with 13 bases in between. The CDR3 covers 15 residues. Germline V gene data show CDR1 as SGHTA and CDR2 as FQGTGA. CDR3 protein: CASSFGPGQNSPLHF. DNA for the CDR3: TGTGCCAGCAGCTTTGGTCCAGGGCAAAATTCACCCCTCCACTTT.

The V and J genes are TRBV28 and TRBJ2-2; D not certain. The CDR3 consists of 13 residues. Germline V gene sequence: CDR1 MDHEN, CDR2 SYDVKM. Deletions cut 2 bases from V and 9 bases from J, with 10 bases between. The CDR3 spells CASSLGGDRELFF. CDR3 in DNA: TGTGCCAGCAGTTTAGGTGGAGACCGGGAGCTGTTTTTT.

This chain links TRBV7-3 with TRBJ2-5; a weak D match, TRBD2 (5 bases). Germline assignment: CDR1 SGHTA and CDR2 FQGTGA. This CDR3 is 13 amino acids long. V dropped 3 bases and J dropped 5 bases, with 10 bases sitting between them. The CDR3: CASSLTGLETQYF. For the CDR3, the DNA is TGTGCCAGCAGCTTGACGGGGTTGGAGACCCAGTACTTC.

This chain uses TRBV5-4 with TRBJ2-1; 9 nucleotides match TRBD2. The CDR3 has 15 amino acids. V was pared by 0 bases and J by 7 bases, with 5 bases of the junction left unmatched. The germline V gene has CDR1 SGHNT and CDR2 YYREEE (reference sequence). The CDR3 DNA follows: TGTGCCAGCAGCTTGGGTACTAGCGGGTTTAATGAGCAGTTCTTC. It encodes CASSLGTSGFNEQFF.

J is TRBJ2-3 and V is TRBV9; D unclear. V was clipped by 0 bases and J by 0 bases, with 8 bases between them. CDR1 is SGDLS and CDR2 is YYNGEE in the germline V gene. The CDR3 contains 15 residues. CDR3 nucleotides: TGTGCCAGCAGCGTAGGGGCTACAAGCACAGATACGCAGTATTTT. Its protein is CASSVGATSTDTQYF.

The chain uses TRBV19 and TRBJ2-4; possible D gene TRBD1, 6 bases. V was cut by 0 bases and J by 5 bases, with 8 bases left in between. Germline-derived CDR1 and CDR2 are LNHDA and SQIVND (reference sequence). The CDR3 has 14 amino acids. The CDR3 reads CASSIEQGENIQYF. The CDR3 DNA reads TGTGCCAGTAGTATAGAACAGGGCGAAAACATTCAGTACTTC. The whole variable domain, filled in from reference TRBV19 and TRBJ2-4, reads DGGITQSPKYLFRKEGQNVTLSCEQNLNHDAMYWYRQDPGQGLRLIYYSQIVNDFQKGDIAEGYSVSREKKESFPLTVTSAQKNPTAFYLCASSIEQGENIQYFGAGTRLSVL.

V is TRBV7-9 and J is TRBJ2-2, with 15 bases fitting TRBD2. This CDR3 contains 18 residues. Trimming took 5 bases from V and 0 from J; bases not matched to a gene: 4. Per germline, CDR1 SEHNR and CDR2 FQNEAQ (reference sequence). The CDR3 reads CASSTGLAGGANTGELFF. The DNA for the CDR3 is TGTGCCAGCAGCACGGGACTAGCGGGGGGCGCGAACACCGGGGAGCTGTTTTTT.